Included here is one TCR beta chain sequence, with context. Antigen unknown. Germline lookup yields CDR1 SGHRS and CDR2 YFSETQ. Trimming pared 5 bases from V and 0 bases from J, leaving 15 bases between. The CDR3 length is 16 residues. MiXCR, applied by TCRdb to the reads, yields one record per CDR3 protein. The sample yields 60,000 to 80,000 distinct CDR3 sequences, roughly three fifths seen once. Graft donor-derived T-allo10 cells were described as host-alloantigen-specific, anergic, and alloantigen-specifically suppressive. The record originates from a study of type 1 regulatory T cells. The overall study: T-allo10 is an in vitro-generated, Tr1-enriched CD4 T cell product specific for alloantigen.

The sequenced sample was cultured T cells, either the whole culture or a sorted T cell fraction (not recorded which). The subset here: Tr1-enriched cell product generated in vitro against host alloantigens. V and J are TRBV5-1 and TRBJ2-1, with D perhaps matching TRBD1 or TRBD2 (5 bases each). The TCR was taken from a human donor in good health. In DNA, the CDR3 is TGCGCCAGCAGAAAAAGGGACCGCAGCTCCTACAATGAGCAGTTCTTC. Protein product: CASRKRDRSSYNEQFF.